This T cell receptor (beta chain) came from a study of OX40 agonist ivuxolimab in advanced cancers. Study-level background: The costimulatory receptor OX40 (CD134) was targeted by ivuxolimab, a fully human IgG2 agonistic monoclonal antibody. Three dose-escalation patients achieved partial responses, one with hepatocellular carcinoma and two with cutaneous melanoma. Peripheral TCRbeta sequencing aimed to test whether ivuxolimab altered TCR sequence diversity and caused clonal T-cell expansion. Among the approximately 50 dose-escalation patients, around 20 had hepatocellular carcinoma, approximately 15 melanoma, 9 renal cell carcinoma and 9 head and neck cancer. Intravenous ivuxolimab was administered to patients every 2 weeks at six dose levels: 0.01, 0.1, 0.3, 1.5, 3 and 10 mg/kg. Prior anti-PD-1, anti-PD-L1 or anti-CTLA-4 therapy was permitted, and 40% of dose-escalation patients had received checkpoint inhibitors. The dose-escalation cohort was over 70% male with a mean age of approximately 60 years, ranging from roughly 20 to 80. The paper covers the monotherapy dose-escalation part of the phase I ivuxolimab trial, which included N ≈ 50 patients.

Here is what the overall study found, with its caveats: At doses of 0.1 to 3.0 mg/kg, clonal expansion of both CD4+ and CD8+ T cells in blood was seen between baseline and week 6. Antigen specificity was not determined for the clonally expanded peripheral T cells. Low levels of normalized T-cell clonal expansion were also seen in some patients who did not respond. In the 0.1-3.0 mg/kg groups, partial responders had among the lowest normalized peripheral clonal expansion, particularly in CD8+ T cells. After ivuxolimab, expanded clones were on average more numerous among CD8+ T cells than among CD4+ T cells.

In regard to this clone: Its recognized antigen is unknown. No much larger clonotype is one base removed from it; base qualities were not supplied.

Patients with a history of autoimmune disease or receiving systemic immunosuppression were excluded from the trial. Peripheral blood for TCR sequencing was drawn from every dose cohort at baseline, at cycle 4 day 1 and at cycle 7 day 1. Samples came from an open-label, multicenter, first-in-human phase I dose-escalation trial of ivuxolimab. Adults with locally advanced or metastatic melanoma, renal cell carcinoma, hepatocellular carcinoma or head and neck squamous cell carcinoma were enrolled in the trial. Before TCR sequencing, CD4+ T cells and CD8+ T cells from peripheral blood were sorted into separate populations. V trim: 0 bases; J trim: 1 base; unmatched bases: 3. The CDR3 runs 16 residues from the cysteine to the phenylalanine. Solely the CDR3 DNA is kept, with 48 bases framed from the first base. CDR1 and CDR2, per the germline V gene (reference sequence), are SEHNR and FQNEAQ. To sequence the TCRbeta CDR3 region, genomic DNA was isolated from the sorted cells. The immunoSEQ Assay was used to sequence the TCRbeta CDR3 regions. TCRdb took over this immuneACCESS table, retaining in-frame rearrangements with V and J assigned. Such tables are incomplete; in checked studies, under half of the missing clones stem from an unresolved V gene, and the remainder is unexplained. The sample table holds about 53,000 clones, of which around 79% were seen once. The ten top clones hold approximately 1.1% of the sample.

The origin of this receptor is an adult with an advanced solid tumor such as melanoma, head and neck, liver or kidney cancer. The specimen comprised CD4+ or CD8+ T cells sorted from blood, sampled in a trial of the OX40 agonist ivuxolimab. The V and J genes are TRBV7-9 and TRBJ2-3; the junction holds 8 bases that match TRBD1. The nucleotide sequence reads as follows: TGTGCCAGCAGCTTAGCGACAGGGGCAGGCACAGATACGCAGTATTTT. This is translated as CASSLATGAGTDTQYF.